This paragraph reports one TCR beta chain. The antigen is unknown. The sample is drawn from a study of T cell responses to AZD1222 COVID-19 vaccine. The protocol was immunoSEQ multiplex PCR, while the TCRdb copy is restricted to in-frame clones and leaves out a portion. The table records about 180,000 clones, 94% of them present only once. Study conclusions and caveats: Spike as a whole was targeted by vaccine-associated CD4 TCRs, dominant at 160-218 and 743-854. Donors were largely white British and mainly female; clonal diversity was possibly underestimated. No day 14 peak samples; only post-peak repertoires were characterized.

The length of the CDR3 is 13 residues. Trimming stripped 2 bases from V and 2 bases from J, with 6 bases between. This specimen consisted of peripheral blood, obtained 28 days after the second AZD1222 dose. The rearrangement links TRBV12-3 or TRBV12-4 to TRBJ1-2; D call uncertain. This TCR came from an adult who received the AZD1222 COVID-19 vaccine. CDR3 bases: TGTGCCAGCAGTTTAAGAGACAACTATGGCTACACCTTC. This gives the protein CASSLRDNYGYTF.